This is a list of T cell receptor beta chains from one sample in a study of PD-L1 blockade in urothelial cancer. Data came from immunoSEQ multiplex PCR; TCRdb stores just in-frame clones and leaves some out. In the table there are 85,000 to 130,000 clones, about 91% of which are singletons. The sequencing used PBMCs, collected around atezolizumab (anti-PD-L1) treatment. The receptors here all came from a woman older than 75 with urothelial cancer. Both conserved end residues are part of each CDR3. The order of the fields is clone size, D gene, J gene, V gene, CDR3 DNA, CDR3 protein. D genes are given only for firm matches. Part of the rows lack a size; the others show once, few, many or a class for expanded clones.

NA | TRBD1 | TRBJ2-2 | TRBV10-3 | TGTGCCATCAGTGAGTCCTGGGACAGGGTTCCCGGGGAGCTGTTTTTT | CAISESWDRVPGELFF
NA | NA | TRBJ2-7 | TRBV27 | TGTGCCAGCAGTTTCGCGGGGGCCGCTAGCGGAAGGACCTACGAGCAGTACTTC | CASSFAGAASGRTYEQYF
NA | NA | TRBJ2-2 | TRBV5-4 | TGTGCCAGCAGCGGGAGCATGGACAGGAACACCGGGGAGCTGTTTTTT | CASSGSMDRNTGELFF
NA | TRBD1 | TRBJ1-1 | TRBV27 | TGTGCCAGCAGGGATCGACAGGGGAGGACTGAAGCTTTCTTT | CASRDRQGRTEAFF
NA | TRBD1 | TRBJ2-7 | TRBV5-4 | TGTGCCAGCAGCACCCGGACAGGGACCTACGAGCAGTACTTC | CASSTRTGTYEQYF
NA | TRBD2 | TRBJ2-7 | TRBV7-2 | TGTGCCAGCAGCTTTCGCGGACTAGCGGGACGAACTTCCTACGAGCAGTACTTC | CASSFRGLAGRTSYEQYF
NA | TRBD2 | TRBJ2-1 | TRBV28 | TGTGCCAGCAGTCCCCAGACTAGCGGGAGCAACTATGAGCAGTTCTTC | CASSPQTSGSNYEQFF
NA | TRBD1 | TRBJ2-1 | TRBV5-6 | TGTGCCAGCAGCAACCCCGGACAGGGGGACTACAATGAGCAGTTCTTC | CASSNPGQGDYNEQFF
NA | TRBD1 | TRBJ1-1 | TRBV25-1 | TGTGCCAGCAGAGCCACTCTTGGACAGGGTAACACTGAAGCTTTCTTT | CASRATLGQGNTEAFF
NA | NA | TRBJ1-2 | TRBV25-1 | TGTGCCAGCAGAGAGGAGAAATATGGCTACACCTTC | CASREEKYGYTF
NA | NA | TRBJ1-2 | TRBV28 | TGTGCCAGCAGCACAGAGACCAACTATGGCTACACCTTC | CASSTETNYGYTF
once | TRBD2 | TRBJ2-7 | TRBV5-1 | TGCGCCAGCAGCTTGGATACTACTAGCGAGGCCTACGAGCAGTACTTC | CASSLDTTSEAYEQYF
NA | NA | TRBJ1-5 | TRBV4-1 | TGCGCCAGCAGCCAAGATCTGTATCAGCCCCAGCATTTT | CASSQDLYQPQHF
NA | TRBD1 | TRBJ1-2 | TRBV5-1 | TGCGCCAGCAGCTTTGGACAGGTCGATGGCTACACCTTC | CASSFGQVDGYTF
NA | TRBD1 | TRBJ1-1 | TRBV6-5 | TGTGCCAGCAACCGACAGGGGTTGAGTTTTGGGGCTTTCTTT | CASNRQGLSFGAFF
NA | NA | TRBJ2-5 | TRBV5-1 | TGCGCCAGCAGCTTGGCCCCTGAAGAGACCCAGTACTTC | CASSLAPEETQYF
NA | TRBD2 | TRBJ2-1 | TRBV27 | TGTGCCAGCAGTTTATCCCCCCACACTAGCGGGAGGGCCGATGAGCAGTTCTTC | CASSLSPHTSGRADEQFF
few | TRBD1 | TRBJ1-4 | TRBV5-1 | TGCGCCAGCAGCTTGGACAGGGGATCAACTAATGAAAAACTGTTTTTT | CASSLDRGSTNEKLFF
NA | NA | TRBJ1-2 | TRBV28 | TGTGCCAGCAGACTCGGGGGGGGAACCTATGGCTACACCTTC | CASRLGGGTYGYTF
NA | NA | TRBJ1-4 | TRBV28 | TGTGCCAGCACTACACCTGGGAGCTCTGATGAAAAACTGTTTTTT | CASTTPGSSDEKLFF
NA | NA | TRBJ2-7 | TRBV9 | TGTGCCAGCAGCGTATCTGCAGGGGCCCCGGGCGAGCAGTACTTC | CASSVSAGAPGEQYF
NA | TRBD2 | TRBJ2-1 | TRBV7-7 | TGTGCCAGCAGCCCACTTAGCGGGAGCGGCCCCTACAATGAGCAGTTCTTC | CASSPLSGSGPYNEQFF
once | NA | TRBJ2-2 | TRBV25-1 | TGTGCCAGCAGTGACCTCGCGTTGGACACCGGGGAGCTGTTTTTT | CASSDLALDTGELFF
NA | NA | TRBJ2-7 | TRBV9 | TGTGCCAGCAGCGTAGATCCTATCCACTACGAGCAGTACTTC | CASSVDPIHYEQYF
NA | TRBD1 | TRBJ1-1 | TRBV6-5 | TGTGCCAGCAGGGCACCGGGACAGGGGGGTCCTGAAGCTTTCTTT | CASRAPGQGGPEAFF
NA | NA | TRBJ2-3 | TRBV10-1 | TGCGCCAGCAGTGCGTACAGGGCATCCGGGACAGATACGCAGTATTTT | CASSAYRASGTDTQYF
NA | NA | TRBJ2-7 | TRBV7-2 | TGTGCCAGCAGCTTCAGAGCGGGCCTCTCCTACGAGCAGTACTTC | CASSFRAGLSYEQYF
NA | TRBD2 | TRBJ2-1 | TRBV14 | TGTGCCAGCAGCCCCTGGGGTAGCGGGAGCTCCTACAATGAGCAGTTCTTC | CASSPWGSGSSYNEQFF
NA | TRBD1 | TRBJ1-3 | TRBV7-6 | TGTGCCAGCAGCTTAGCACAGGGGGCTACTGGAAACACCATATATTTT | CASSLAQGATGNTIYF
few | NA | TRBJ1-1 | TRBV5-1 | TGCGCCAGCAGCCCTACAACTGGAGGGGACACTGAAGCTTTCTTT | CASSPTTGGDTEAFF
NA | TRBD1 | TRBJ2-7 | TRBV27 | TGTGCCAGCAGCCTCGACAGGGTCTCCTACGAGCAGTACTTC | CASSLDRVSYEQYF
NA | TRBD1 | TRBJ1-5 | TRBV7-2 | TGTGCCAGCAGCCCAGGGGGCGGTAATCAGCCCCAGCATTTT | CASSPGGGNQPQHF
once | NA | TRBJ2-5 | TRBV5-4 | TGTGCCAGCAGCTTGGGGCAGAACCAAGAGACCCAGTACTTC | CASSLGQNQETQYF
NA | NA | TRBJ2-5 | TRBV5-4 | TGTGCCAGCAGCTTGGAGACCACCAGAGGCCAAGAGACCCAGTACTTC | CASSLETTRGQETQYF
NA | NA | TRBJ1-2 | TRBV19 | TGTGCCAGTACGGGGACTGCGGGCTTCTATGGCTACACCTTC | CASTGTAGFYGYTF
NA | NA | TRBJ2-6 | TRBV9 | TGTGCCAGCAGCGTGGGGGACACGTATGATCCTGGGGCCAACGTCCTGACTTTC | CASSVGDTYDPGANVLTF
NA | NA | TRBJ2-7 | TRBV5-1 | TGCGCCAGCAGCTTGGGGCAGGGGCTCAACGAGCAGTACTTC | CASSLGQGLNEQYF
NA | NA | TRBJ2-3 | TRBV2 | TGTGCCAGCATAGGAGTAGATACGCAGTATTTT | CASIGVDTQYF
NA | NA | TRBJ1-2 | TRBV19 | TGTGCCAGTAGTACCTATATTTTCGAAACAGGGCAAATCGGACACTATGGCTACACCTTC | CASSTYIFETGQIGHYGYTF
NA | TRBD2 | TRBJ2-7 | TRBV7-2 | TGTGCCAGCAGCTTCGGGACTAGCGGGAACTCCGAGCAGTACTTC | CASSFGTSGNSEQYF
NA | NA | TRBJ1-1 | TRBV7-2 | TGTGCCAGCAGCGAATCTGGACAGACGAACACTGAAGCTTTCTTT | CASSESGQTNTEAFF
NA | NA | TRBJ2-3 | TRBV7-9 | TGTGCCAGCAGCTTATTGAGCGGCTACACAGATACGCAGTATTTT | CASSLLSGYTDTQYF
few | NA | TRBJ1-2 | TRBV27 | TGTGCCAGCAGTTTAGGGCAGGGTGGGGGCTACACCTTC | CASSLGQGGGYTF
NA | TRBD2 | TRBJ2-7 | TRBV5-5 | TGTGCCAGCAGGCCCTCTAGCGGGGGTTTCTACGAGCAGTACTTC | CASRPSSGGFYEQYF
NA | NA | TRBJ1-2 | TRBV28 | TGTGCCAGCAGTTTACTCACAGGGTCTGGCTACACCTTC | CASSLLTGSGYTF
once | NA | TRBJ2-3 | TRBV19 | TGTGCCAGTAGTGCGGGACTCCTCAGCACAGATACGCAGTATTTT | CASSAGLLSTDTQYF
few | TRBD1 | TRBJ1-1 | TRBV6-1 | TGTGCCAGCACCTCGGACAGGGGAGACACTGAAGCTTTCTTT | CASTSDRGDTEAFF
NA | NA | TRBJ1-1 | TRBV4-1 | TGCGCCAGCAGCCAAGATCAAGGGCAGGGTCGGCGAGCTTTCTTT | CASSQDQGQGRRAFF
NA | TRBD2 | TRBJ2-7 | TRBV5-1 | TGCGCCAGCAGCAGGACTAGCGGTGGGTACGAGCAGTACTTC | CASSRTSGGYEQYF